This TCR beta chain stems from a study of blood T cell repertoires in COVID-19. Study information: T cells, B-cell-depleted T cells, or PBMCs supplied cDNA or gDNA.

This CDR3 spans 15 amino acids. Germline CDR1 is SGDLS and CDR2 is YYNGEE. V lost 0 bases, J lost 4 bases, and 1 base stayed unmatched. In the study's own analysis: Nucleated cell counts were estimated from reference gene primer amplification. Sequencing was performed with immunoSEQ multiplex PCR; in TCRdb, only in-frame clones are kept and a portion is missing. V, J and clone size are those of that table, while D and trimming were read from the DNA. Of roughly 120,000 clones listed, about 88% were seen once; the top ten hold approximately 3.4%. This receptor was identified in a woman between 50 and 59 years old with acute or convalescent COVID-19. Sequencing used peripheral blood. The V gene is TRBV9, the J gene TRBJ2-4; 10 bases line up with TRBD2. Here the CDR3 DNA reads TGTGCCAGCAGCGTAGAGCGGGGGGGAAAAAACATTCAGTACTTC. Translated, it gives CASSVERGGKNIQYF. The full variable domain, with the rest looked up from reference TRBV9 and TRBJ2-4, is DSGVTQTPKHLITATGQRVTLRCSPRSGDLSVYWYQQSLDQGLQFLIQYYNGEERAKGNILERFSAQQFPDLHSELNLSSLELGDSALYFCASSVERGGKNIQYFGAGTRLSVL.